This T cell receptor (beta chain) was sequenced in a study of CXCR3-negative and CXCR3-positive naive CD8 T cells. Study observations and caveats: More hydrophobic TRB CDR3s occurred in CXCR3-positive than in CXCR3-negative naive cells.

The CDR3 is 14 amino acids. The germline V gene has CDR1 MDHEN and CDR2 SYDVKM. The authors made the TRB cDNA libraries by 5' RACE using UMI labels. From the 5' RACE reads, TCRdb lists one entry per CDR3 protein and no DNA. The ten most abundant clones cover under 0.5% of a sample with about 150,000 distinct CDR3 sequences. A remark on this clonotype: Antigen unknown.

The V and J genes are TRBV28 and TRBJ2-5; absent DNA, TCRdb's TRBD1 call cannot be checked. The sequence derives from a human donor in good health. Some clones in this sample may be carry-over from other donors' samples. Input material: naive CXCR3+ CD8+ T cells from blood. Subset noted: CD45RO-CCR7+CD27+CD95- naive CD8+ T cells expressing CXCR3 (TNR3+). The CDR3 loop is CASSQTGIQETQYF.